These 27 T cell receptor beta chains originate from one sample sequenced in a study of cytomegalovirus exposure and HLA in healthy donors. The PCR employed 60 Vbeta primers together with 13 Jbeta primers. Clones were read by immunoSEQ multiplex PCR, and TCRdb kept only the in-frame ones, dropping some. The sample consists of 100,000 to 150,000 clones, 60% to 85% of them appearing once. Sequencing was performed on PBMCs. The receptor set was obtained from a female donor in good health and CMV-seronegative.

This clone appeared once. This rearrangement joins TRBV18 to TRBJ1-4; perhaps TRBD1 as D (5 bases). The CDR3 covers 12 residues. Germline CDR1 KGHSH, CDR2 LQKENI. V was pared by 1 base and J by 14 bases, with 11 bases between. CDR3 DNA sequence: TGTGCCAGCTCACCACTAGGGGTCGCGCTGTTTTTT. Translated, it gives CASSPLGVALFF.

This sequence joins TRBV6-1 and TRBJ1-1; possible D gene TRBD1, 6 bases. This CDR3 is built from 16 residues. Per the germline V gene, CDR1 is MNHNS and CDR2 is SASEGT. Trimming removed 4 bases at V and 3 bases at J, with 18 bases between. DNA of the CDR3: TGTGCCAGCAGTGCGCGCGGGGGCGCCGAATACACTGAAGCTTTCTTT. Translated: CASSARGGAEYTEAFF.

CDR3 residues: CASGGDSYEQYF. CDR3 coding DNA: TGTGCCAGCGGCGGAGACTCCTACGAGCAGTACTTC. V and J are TRBV7-9 and TRBJ2-5; D is undetermined. The end of the DNA is better explained by TRBJ2-7, so the J call may be wrong. Germline V gives CDR1 SEHNR, CDR2 FQNEAQ (reference sequence). CDR3 size: 12 residues.

The rearrangement uses TRBV7-2 and TRBJ2-5, with 10 bases lining up with TRBD2. CDR1 and CDR2 from the germline V gene are SGHTA and FQGNSA. V dropped 2 bases and J dropped 4; count of bases not matched to a gene: 10. The CDR3 runs to 17 residues. CDR3 bases: TGTGCCAGCAGCTTAAGGTCAGCGGGAGGGCCACTAGAGACCCAGTACTTC. Translated: CASSLRSAGGPLETQYF.

The V call is TRBV4-2, the J call TRBJ2-5; 14 nucleotides line up with TRBD2. Judging by the DNA end, TRBJ2-7 fits better; the J call may be wrong. Germline V gene sequence: CDR1 LGHNA, CDR2 YNFKEQ. The CDR3 contains 19 residues. The CDR3 loop is CASSQEGPGLAGGSYEQYF. Written as DNA, the CDR3 is TGTGCCAGCAGCCAAGAGGGGCCCGGACTAGCGGGGGGTTCCTACGAGCAGTACTTC.

The V call is TRBV9, the J call TRBJ2-2, with 7 nucleotides matching TRBD2. The length of the CDR3 is 17 residues. In germline, CDR1 is SGDLS, CDR2 YYNGEE. V shed 2 bases, J shed 2 bases, and the junction held 9 bases outside the gene matches. The CDR3 sequence is CASSVSWGGTNTGELFF. In nucleotides, the CDR3 is TGTGCCAGCAGCGTTAGTTGGGGGGGAACTAACACCGGGGAGCTGTTTTTT. Supplemented by reference TRBV9 and TRBJ2-2, the full variable domain reads DSGVTQTPKHLITATGQRVTLRCSPRSGDLSVYWYQQSLDQGLQFLIQYYNGEERAKGNILERFSAQQFPDLHSELNLSSLELGDSALYFCASSVSWGGTNTGELFFGEGSRLTVL.

The rearrangement uses TRBV2 and TRBJ2-3, with TRBD2 matching over 10 bases. Per the germline V gene, CDR1 is SNHLY and CDR2 is FYNNEI. The CDR3 sequence is 16 residues long. The V gene end was trimmed by 7 bases and the J gene end by 4 bases; junction bases not matched to a gene: 11. CDR3 loop: CASTKREGRSADTQYF. The DNA of the CDR3 is TGTGCCAGCACCAAGCGGGAGGGCCGATCCGCAGATACGCAGTATTTT. Combining the CDR3 with reference TRBV2 and TRBJ2-3 gives the whole variable domain EPEVTQTPSHQVTQMGQEVILRCVPISNHLYFYWYRQILGQKVEFLVSFYNNEISEKSEIFDDQFSVERPDGSNFTLKIRSTKLEDSAMYFCASTKREGRSADTQYFGPGTRLTVL.

The chain employs TRBV5-1 and TRBJ2-5; 12 nucleotides match TRBD2. Germline V lookup: CDR1 SGHRS, CDR2 YFSETQ. CDR3 length equals 14 residues. Losses at the gene ends were 6 bases for V and 3 bases for J; bases not matched to a gene: 3. The CDR3 region has the DNA TGCGCCAGCAAGACTAGCGGGGGAGAAGAGACCCAGTACTTC. This sequence encodes CASKTSGGEETQYF.

As to this clone: At one boundary the junction diverges from the germline segment, which might be a read error. The J gene is TRBJ2-2, the V gene TRBV7-7; 7 nucleotides match TRBD1. CDR3 size: 14 residues. Germline CDR1 SSHAT, CDR2 FNYEAQ (reference sequence). The CDR3 nucleotides read TGTGCTAGCAGTTACAGGGGAAACACCGGGGAGCTGTTTTTT. Residues: CASSYRGNTGELFF.

The chain carries TRBV7-8 and TRBJ1-6, with D possibly being TRBD1 (6 bases). The CDR3 runs to 15 residues. The germline V gene encodes CDR1 SGHVS and CDR2 FQNEAQ. The V end lost 4 bases, the J end lost 8 bases, and 15 bases lay between the germline ends. The CDR3 nucleotides read TGTGCCAGCAGCTCAGGGGAGCACAGGGATTCACCCCTCCACTTT. This sequence encodes CASSSGEHRDSPLHF.

This clone was recorded only once. The genes are TRBV5-6 and TRBJ2-1; D not resolved. This CDR3 spans 14 amino acids. V lost 4 bases, J lost 3 bases, and 11 bases lay in between. Germline V gene data show CDR1 as SGHDT and CDR2 as YYEEEE. CDR3 DNA sequence: TGTGCCAGCAGCCTTACAGAAAACTACAATGAGCAGTTCTTC. Translation gives CASSLTENYNEQFF.

V gene TRBV5-7 combines with J gene TRBJ1-5; D remains unclear. TRBV5-7 is given ORF status, its function remaining uncertain. Trimming shortened V by 4 bases and J by 7 bases, and 12 bases separated the two germline ends. The CDR3 totals 13 residues. The CDR3 region is CASSQSPGQPQHF. CDR3 nucleotides: TGTGCCAGCAGCCAAAGCCCCGGGCAGCCCCAGCATTTT.

The chain employs TRBV4-1 and TRBJ2-7; D might be TRBD2 (8 bases). The CDR3 contains 18 residues. V was cut by 4 bases and J by 4 bases, with 26 bases left in between. CDR1 is MGHRA, CDR2 YSYEKL, per germline. Here the CDR3 reads CASSRHLDRDRGGYEQYF. The DNA of the CDR3 is TGCGCCAGCAGCCGACATCTTGACAGGGACCGCGGGGGGTACGAGCAGTACTTC.

Only a few counts were recorded for this clone. This rearrangement joins TRBV29-1 to TRBJ2-5; 7 positions match TRBD2. Per the germline V gene, CDR1 is SQVTM and CDR2 is ANQGSEA. V was clipped by 7 bases and J by 5 bases; unmatched bases: 13. This CDR3 is 14 amino acids long. The CDR3: CSAQRGLVEETQYF. DNA for the CDR3: TGCAGCGCCCAACGCGGACTAGTGGAGGAGACCCAGTACTTC.

The chain employs TRBV28 and TRBJ2-5; 8 bases agree with TRBD1. Germline CDR1 reads MDHEN; CDR2 reads SYDVKM. Trimming took 6 bases from V and 4 from J; bases not matched to a gene: 10. The CDR3 is 15 amino acids. The CDR3 DNA is TGTGCCAGCAGCCCGTTGGGACAGGCGGTAGAGACCCAGTACTTC. It encodes CASSPLGQAVETQYF.

V gene TRBV13 combines with J gene TRBJ2-1; 8 bases map to TRBD2. The V and J ends lost 4 bases and 5 bases, in that order; junction bases with no gene match: 7. This CDR3 is 15 amino acids long. Germline V lookup: CDR1 PRHDT, CDR2 FYEKMQ (reference sequence). Here the CDR3 reads CASSSVGGAHNEQFF. CDR3 bases: TGTGCCAGCAGCTCCGTCGGGGGGGCGCACAATGAGCAGTTCTTC.

The chain is built from TRBV15 and TRBJ2-7; 7 bases are shared with TRBD1. The CDR3 is made up of 14 amino acids. V lost 0 bases and J lost 4; bases outside the gene matches: 3. Germline assignment: CDR1 LNHNV and CDR2 YYDKDF (reference sequence). The CDR3 sequence: CATSRESTGYEQYF. In nucleotides, the CDR3 is TGTGCCACCAGCAGAGAATCGACAGGGTACGAGCAGTACTTC.

The V and J genes are TRBV29-1 and TRBJ2-3; TRBD1 aligns across 7 bases. V lost 4 bases to trimming and J lost 2 bases; unmatched junction nucleotides: 12. CDR1 and CDR2 (germline): SQVTM, ANQGSEA. The CDR3 runs 16 residues. For the CDR3, the DNA is TGCAGCGTTGGTCGAGCAACAGGGGCGTACACAGATACGCAGTATTTT. The encoded protein is CSVGRATGAYTDTQYF.

The rearrangement links TRBV7-2 to TRBJ1-1; D perhaps matches TRBD1 (5 bases). The germline V gene encodes CDR1 SGHTA and CDR2 FQGNSA. V lost 5 bases and J 6 bases, leaving 16 bases between the germline ends. This CDR3 region has 14 residues. CDR3 region: CASSPRGGRSEAFF. In DNA form, the CDR3 reads TGTGCCAGCAGCCCTCGGGGGGGAAGGTCTGAAGCTTTCTTT.

The rearrangement links TRBV7-2 to TRBJ2-2, with D hard to call. The germline V gene has CDR1 SGHTA and CDR2 FQGNSA. This CDR3 contains 15 residues. The V gene lost 1 base and the J gene lost 1 base, with 7 bases spanning the gap. The CDR3 DNA follows: TGTGCCAGCAGCTTAGTTGCGATGAACACCGGGGAGCTGTTTTTT. Amino acids: CASSLVAMNTGELFF.

This chain joins TRBV6-5 and TRBJ2-5; D is unresolved. Between the trimmed V and J ends, which lost 6 bases and 0 bases, there was a span of 14 bases. The germline V gene has CDR1 MNHEY and CDR2 SVGAGI. This CDR3 has 15 residues. CDR3 protein: CASSSLAAYQETQYF. In DNA, the CDR3 is TGTGCCAGCAGCTCGTTAGCCGCTTACCAAGAGACCCAGTACTTC.

V is TRBV6-5 and J is TRBJ1-2, with D unresolved. Germline-derived CDR1 and CDR2 are MNHEY and SVGAGI. Trimming stripped 5 bases from V and 5 bases from J, with 12 bases between. This CDR3 contains 13 residues. CDR3 amino acids: CASSPPGMYGYTF. CDR3 DNA sequence: TGTGCCAGCAGTCCCCCCGGGATGTATGGCTACACCTTC.

This clone was recorded a few times. The chain recombines TRBV5-1 with TRBJ2-1, with TRBD2 matching 11 bases. The ends lost 5 bases at V and 6 bases at J; junction bases unmatched: 10. The CDR3 is made up of 16 amino acids. CDR1 and CDR2 from the germline V gene are SGHRS and YFSETQ. DNA for the CDR3: TGCGCCAGCAGTACCACACTAGCGGGAGTTCCCAATGAGCAGTTCTTC. Protein product: CASSTTLAGVPNEQFF.

The chain uses TRBV10-2 and TRBJ2-5; 11 nucleotides agree with TRBD2. This CDR3 contains 14 residues. The V and J ends lost 6 bases and 3 bases, in that order; junction bases with no gene match: 3. Germline V gene lookup returns CDR1 WSHSY and CDR2 SAAADI. DNA for the CDR3: TGCGCCAGCAGGTCACTAGCGGGGGAAGAGACCCAGTACTTC. It specifies CASRSLAGEETQYF.

This chain connects TRBV5-4 to TRBJ1-6; 9 positions agree with TRBD1. This CDR3 is 19 amino acids long. Germline V gene lookup returns CDR1 SGHNT and CDR2 YYREEE (reference sequence). The trim removed 0 bases at V and 8 bases at J, leaving 15 bases unmatched. CDR3: CASSLAPGQGGADDSPLHF. CDR3 DNA sequence: TGTGCCAGCAGCTTGGCCCCGGGACAGGGCGGCGCTGATGATTCACCCCTCCACTTT. Based on the CDR3 plus reference TRBV5-4 and TRBJ1-6, the full variable domain is ETGVTQSPTHLIKTRGQQVTLRCSSQSGHNTVSWYQQALGQGPQFIFQYYREEENGRGNFPPRFSGLQFPNYSSELNVNALELDDSALYLCASSLAPGQGGADDSPLHFGNGTRLTVT.

This clone was detected a few times. The chain combines TRBV7-9 with TRBJ1-4; TRBD1 might be the D (6 bases). The CDR3 has 15 residues. Per germline, CDR1 SEHNR and CDR2 FQNEAQ (reference sequence). Trimming stripped 5 bases from V and 7 bases from J, with 17 bases between. CDR3 nucleotide sequence: TGTGCCAGCAGCGCAATTCGAACAGGGCGTGAAAAACTGTTTTTT. This sequence encodes CASSAIRTGREKLFF.

This sequence joins TRBV7-9 and TRBJ2-6, with 7 bases that match TRBD1. The CDR3 is 16 amino acids. The V segment lost 6 bases and the J segment 4 bases; nucleotides outside the gene matches: 9. CDR1 is SEHNR, CDR2 FQNEAQ, per germline (reference sequence). The DNA for the CDR3 is TGTGCCAGCAGTCCGACAGGGATGTCAGGGGCCAACGTCCTGACTTTC. Translating gives CASSPTGMSGANVLTF.